This T cell receptor (beta chain) appears in the sequencing data of a study of blood T cell repertoires in COVID-19. Study information: Samples of COVID-19 (acute and convalescent) were obtained from the United States, Italy and Spain.

As handled by the study authors: Estimation of nucleated cell counts relied on the amplification of reference gene primers. This table comes from immunoSEQ multiplex PCR, and its TCRdb copy is limited to in-frame clones, with some not included. V and J calls and clone size are as listed in that table; D and trimming were resolved from the DNA. Among around 280,000 clones, about nine tenths were seen once, and the ten largest hold less than 2%. The length of the CDR3 is 13 residues. V was clipped by 1 base and J by 5 bases, with 8 bases between them. The germline CDR1 and CDR2 sequences are KGHSH and LQKENI. Each participant's cohort was designated according to participant-reported clinical history. Donors in Cohort 3 who had recovered were those with two negative PCRs, healthcare professional clearance, or resolution of their symptoms.

The TCR originated in a woman in her thirties or forties who had recovered from COVID-19. Input material: PBMCs or T cells enriched from blood (not recorded which). This chain joins TRBV18 and TRBJ1-2; D is possibly TRBD1 (6 bases). The CDR3 loop is CASSPLGQYGYTF. DNA for the CDR3: TGTGCCAGCTCACCACTCGGACAGTATGGCTACACCTTC.